This T cell receptor (beta chain) was sequenced for a study of T-cell reconstitution after alpha-beta-depleted transplantation in children. The CDR3 has 15 residues. V lost 5 bases to trimming and J lost 10 bases; unmatched junction nucleotides: 11. Germline CDR1 and CDR2: DFQATT and SNEGSKA (reference sequence). The study, taken as a whole, reports: In patients about two months after transplant, alpha-beta T cells reportedly arose from several hundred expanded graft clones. The study traced high day-60 TCRbeta diversity in some patients to surviving recipient T cells and thymic progenitors. T cells produced anew were the main source of T-cell counts and diversity one year after transplant.

With regard to this clonotype: What it binds is unknown.

The authors prepared the TCRbeta library with unique molecular identifiers. TCRdb analysed the PCR reads with MiXCR anew, one entry per CDR3 protein. The profile shows some 550,000 distinct CDR3 sequences, 20% to 25% of them singletons. The material was PBMCs, mostly from graft donor cells, obtained 360 days after TCRalphabeta/CD19-depleted stem cell transplant. V usage is TRBV20-1 and J usage is TRBJ1-4; the match to TRBD1 covers 12 bases. This receptor was identified in a boy younger than two who had a stem cell transplant for acute myeloid leukemia, so the T cells may come from the graft donor. The CDR3 protein is CSASTGTGGAGKLFF. CDR3 DNA: TGCAGTGCTTCGACCGGGACAGGGGGCGCCGGAAAACTGTTTTTT.